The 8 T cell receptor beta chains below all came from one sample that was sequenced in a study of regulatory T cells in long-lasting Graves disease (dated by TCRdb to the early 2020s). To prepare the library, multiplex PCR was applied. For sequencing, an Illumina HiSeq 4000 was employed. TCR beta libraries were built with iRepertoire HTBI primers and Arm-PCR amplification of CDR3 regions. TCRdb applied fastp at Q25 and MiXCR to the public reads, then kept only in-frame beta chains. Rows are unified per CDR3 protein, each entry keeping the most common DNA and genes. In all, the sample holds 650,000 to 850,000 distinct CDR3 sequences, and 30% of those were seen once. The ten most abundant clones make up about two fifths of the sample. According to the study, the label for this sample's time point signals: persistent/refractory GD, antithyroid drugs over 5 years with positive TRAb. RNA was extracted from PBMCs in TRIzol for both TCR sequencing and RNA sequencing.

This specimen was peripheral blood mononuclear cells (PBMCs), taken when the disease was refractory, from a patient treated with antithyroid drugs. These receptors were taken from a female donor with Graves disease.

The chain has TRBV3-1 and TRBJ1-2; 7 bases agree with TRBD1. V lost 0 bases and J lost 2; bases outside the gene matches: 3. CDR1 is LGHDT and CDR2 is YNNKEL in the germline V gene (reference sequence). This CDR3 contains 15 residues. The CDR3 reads CASSQDPRGNYGYTF. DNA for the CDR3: TGTGCCAGCAGCCAAGATCCCAGGGGGAACTATGGCTACACCTTC.

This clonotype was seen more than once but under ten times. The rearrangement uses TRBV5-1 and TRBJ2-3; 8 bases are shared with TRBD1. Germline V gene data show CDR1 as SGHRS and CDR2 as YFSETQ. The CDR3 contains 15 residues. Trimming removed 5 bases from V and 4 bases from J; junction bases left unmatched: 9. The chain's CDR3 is CASSFGQGAADTQYF. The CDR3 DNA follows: TGCGCCAGCAGTTTTGGACAGGGAGCGGCAGATACGCAGTATTTT.

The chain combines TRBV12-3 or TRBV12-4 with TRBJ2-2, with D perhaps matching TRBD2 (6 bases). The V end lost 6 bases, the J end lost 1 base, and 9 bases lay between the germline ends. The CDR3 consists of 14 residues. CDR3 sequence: CASRNSGNTGELFF. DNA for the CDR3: TGTGCCAGCAGGAATAGCGGGAACACCGGGGAGCTGTTTTTT.

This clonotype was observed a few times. CDR3 sequence reads: CASSLAGRPGGYTF. CDR3 nucleotides: TGTGCCAGCAGTTTAGCCGGTCGCCCCGGCGGCTACACCTTC. The chain uses TRBV12-3 or TRBV12-4 and TRBJ1-2, with no clear D. The V end lost 0 bases, the J end lost 8 bases, and 13 bases lay between the germline ends. The CDR3 covers 14 residues.

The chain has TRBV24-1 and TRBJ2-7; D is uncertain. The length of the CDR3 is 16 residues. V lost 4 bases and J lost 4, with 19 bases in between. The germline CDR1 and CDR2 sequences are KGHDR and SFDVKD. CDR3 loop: CATSDQTSRSSYEQYF. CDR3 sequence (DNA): TGTGCCACCAGTGACCAAACGAGTCGGAGTAGTTACGAGCAGTACTTC.

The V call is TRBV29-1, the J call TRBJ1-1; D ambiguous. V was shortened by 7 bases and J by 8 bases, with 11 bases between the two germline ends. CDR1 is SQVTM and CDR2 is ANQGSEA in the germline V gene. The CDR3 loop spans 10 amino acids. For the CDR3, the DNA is TGCAGCGGAACCCGGCTAGAAGCTTTCTTT. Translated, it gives CSGTRLEAFF.

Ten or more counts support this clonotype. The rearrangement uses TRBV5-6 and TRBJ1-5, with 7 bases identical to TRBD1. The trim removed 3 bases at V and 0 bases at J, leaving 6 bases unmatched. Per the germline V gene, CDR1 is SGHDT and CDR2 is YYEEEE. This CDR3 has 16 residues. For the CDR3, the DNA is TGTGCCAGCAGCTCCCGACAGGGAGATAGCAATCAGCCCCAGCATTTT. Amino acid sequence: CASSSRQGDSNQPQHF. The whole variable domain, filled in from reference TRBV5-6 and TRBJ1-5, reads DAGVTQSPTHLIKTRGQQVTLRCSPKSGHDTVSWYQQALGQGPQFIFQYYEEEERQRGNFPDRFSGHQFPNYSSELNVNALLLGDSALYLCASSSRQGDSNQPQHFGDGTRLSIL.

The CDR3 sequence: CASSPSTGGYSGNTIYF. As DNA, the CDR3 is TGTGCCAGCAGCCCCTCGACAGGGGGTTACTCTGGAAACACCATATATTTT. This chain connects TRBV11-2 to TRBJ1-3; 9 nucleotides line up with TRBD1. This CDR3 is built from 17 residues. The ends lost 5 bases at V and 0 bases at J; junction bases unmatched: 8. Germline assignment: CDR1 SGHAT and CDR2 FQNNGV.